A selection of T cell receptor beta chains follows, all from one sample in a study of immune cell composition in non-small cell lung cancer. Measured with immunoSEQ multiplex PCR; TCRdb has only the in-frame clones, and not every one. Of approximately 3,000 clones in the sample, roughly 80% are singletons; the top ten hold 3.5% to 5.5%. The source material was lung tumor tissue. The receptors shown here come from a human donor with non-small cell lung cancer. Both conserved end residues are part of each CDR3. A D gene is named only where the DNA matches it firmly. Size tells how often a clone was seen (once, few, many) or the class of an expanded clone, and some rows leave it out.

abundance,v_gene,d_gene,j_gene,CDR3nt,CDR3aa
-,TRBV9,-,TRBJ2-5,TGTGCCAGCAGCTTAGGGAGTAGCCAAGAGACCCAGTACTTC,CASSLGSSQETQYF
once,TRBV28,-,TRBJ1-2,TGTGCCAGCACCCTCAGTGGGGGCAGGGCGAGGGGCTACACCTTC,CASTLSGGRARGYTF
-,TRBV5-1,-,TRBJ1-1,TGCGCCAGCAGCCTGGAGGGGCCTGAAGCTTTCTTT,CASSLEGPEAFF
-,TRBV28,-,TRBJ2-3,TGTGCCAGCATCCCCTCCTCTAGAGCGGTCACGCAGTATTTT,CASIPSSRAVTQYF
-,TRBV2,-,TRBJ2-2,TGTGCCAGCAGGGCACATCCGAACACCGGGGAGCTGTTTTTT,CASRAHPNTGELFF
-,TRBV9,-,TRBJ1-5,TGTGCCAGCAGCGTAGGCACTGGAGATCAGCCCCAGCATTTT,CASSVGTGDQPQHF
-,TRBV5-1,-,TRBJ2-7,TGCGCCAGCAGCTTGTGGGCCCACGGACTACCAAGCTCCTACGAGCAGTACTTC,CASSLWAHGLPSSYEQYF
-,TRBV6-1,TRBD2,TRBJ2-2,TGTGCCAGCAGTGAGAGACTAGCGGGGGGTATAATGTCCGGGGAGCTGTTTTTT,CASSERLAGGIMSGELFF
-,TRBV5-1,TRBD2,TRBJ2-1,TGCGCCAGCAGCTGGGGGACTAGCGGGGACTACTACAATGAGCAGTTCTTC,CASSWGTSGDYYNEQFF
few,TRBV5-1,TRBD1,TRBJ2-3,TGCGCCAGCAGCTTGGGACAGGGGTTTGCGGATACGCAGTATTTT,CASSLGQGFADTQYF
-,TRBV5-4,TRBD2,TRBJ2-7,TGTGCCAGCCACTCCCTGAGCGGGGGGGACTACGAGCAGTACTTC,CASHSLSGGDYEQYF
large,TRBV9,TRBD1,TRBJ2-5,TGTGCCAGCAGCGCGGGACAGGGTTGGGAGACCCAGTACTTC,CASSAGQGWETQYF
-,TRBV11-2,-,TRBJ2-7,TGTGCCAGCAGCTTAGGGCCCACCTACGAGCAGTACTTC,CASSLGPTYEQYF
-,TRBV6-1,TRBD1,TRBJ1-2,TGTGCCAGCAGCCTCAGGACAGGGGTCGGCTACACCTTC,CASSLRTGVGYTF
-,TRBV11-3,-,TRBJ2-3,TGTGCCAGCTTGGGGGCACAGGGGGGGCAAGATACGCAGTATTTT,CASLGAQGGQDTQYF
once,TRBV2,-,TRBJ2-7,TGTGCCAGCAGTTATTTCTACGAGCAGTACTTC,CASSYFYEQYF
-,TRBV10-3,TRBD1,TRBJ2-3,TGTGCCATCAGTGAGGGGGGACAGGGGGCTATCACAGATACGCAGTATTTT,CAISEGGQGAITDTQYF
-,TRBV6-5,-,TRBJ1-1,TGTGCCAGCTCACTCGTAATGAACACTGAAGCTTTCTTT,CASSLVMNTEAFF
-,TRBV28,-,TRBJ1-2,TGTGCCAGCAGGACTCTTAACTTCTATGGCTACACCTTC,CASRTLNFYGYTF
-,TRBV7-8,TRBD1,TRBJ1-6,TGTGCCAGCAGCTCGGAGGGGGCAAGCTCCTATAATTCACCCCTCCACTTT,CASSSEGASSYNSPLHF
-,TRBV5-1,TRBD1,TRBJ1-6,TGCGCCAGCCACCGGACAGGGACTTATAATTCACCCCTCCACTTT,CASHRTGTYNSPLHF
-,TRBV5-1,TRBD1,TRBJ2-5,TGCGCCAGCAGCTCGACAGGGGTGGGAGAGACCCAGTACTTC,CASSSTGVGETQYF
-,TRBV11-3,TRBD1,TRBJ2-7,TGTGCCAGCAGCTTAGGGACAGGGACGACCTACGAGCAGTACTTC,CASSLGTGTTYEQYF
-,TRBV19,-,TRBJ2-2,TGTGCCAGTATTGAGGACGGGGAGCTGTTTTTT,CASIEDGELFF
-,TRBV7-3,TRBD1,TRBJ2-1,TGTGCCAGCAGCTTGGACAGGGAACATGAGCAGTTCTTC,CASSLDREHEQFF
-,TRBV2,-,TRBJ1-3,TGTGCCAGCAGTGGGCAGGGAGGCGGAAACACCATATATTTT,CASSGQGGGNTIYF
-,TRBV7-9,TRBD1,TRBJ2-5,TGTGCCAGCAGCTTAGGCACGACAGGGGTGACCCAGTACTTC,CASSLGTTGVTQYF
-,TRBV2,TRBD1,TRBJ1-2,TGTGCCAGCAGTGAAGAGGGGGACAGGGCTGCTAACTATGGCTACACCTTC,CASSEEGDRAANYGYTF
-,TRBV28,-,TRBJ1-1,TGTGCCAGCAGTTTATCAGAGGCTTCACGAGGGGCTTTCTTT,CASSLSEASRGAFF
-,TRBV19,-,TRBJ2-7,TGTGCCAGTAGTTTCCGGGACAAGCCCTTTAAGTACTTC,CASSFRDKPFKYF
few,TRBV9,-,TRBJ2-3,TGTGCCAGCAGCGTCTTAGCCACGGCGGGAGATACGCAGTATTTT,CASSVLATAGDTQYF
-,TRBV28,TRBD2,TRBJ2-7,TGTGCCAGCAGTTTATGGAATTCAATAGCGGGGGACCTCTACGAGCAGTACTTC,CASSLWNSIAGDLYEQYF
large,TRBV27,-,TRBJ2-7,TGTGCCAGCAGTCTCTCACAGGGAGTGAGGGAGCAGTACTTC,CASSLSQGVREQYF
-,TRBV28,TRBD1,TRBJ1-5,TGTGCCAGCATTGACAGGGGGGATCAGCCCCAGCATTTT,CASIDRGDQPQHF
-,TRBV27,-,TRBJ1-1,TGTGCCAGCAGGTTCGGACAGAGGAACACTGAAGCTTTCTTT,CASRFGQRNTEAFF
-,TRBV18,-,TRBJ2-3,TGTGCCAGCTCACCGGGGGGAGGCACAGATACGCAGTATTTT,CASSPGGGTDTQYF
-,TRBV5-1,TRBD2,TRBJ2-5,TGCGCCAGCAGCTTTGGGACTAGCGGGGTAGAGACCCAGTACTTC,CASSFGTSGVETQYF
-,TRBV7-9,-,TRBJ2-1,TGTGCCAGCAGCTTAGTAGAGTATGAGCAGTTCTTC,CASSLVEYEQFF
-,TRBV28,-,TRBJ2-1,TGTGCCAGCAGACTCACCCGGGGGAGCTCCTACAATGAGCAGTTCTTC,CASRLTRGSSYNEQFF
-,TRBV28,TRBD2,TRBJ2-1,TGTGCCAGCAGTCTCCCCGGTGGGGGGGATTACAATGAGCAGTTCTTC,CASSLPGGGDYNEQFF
-,TRBV28,-,TRBJ1-5,TGTGCCAGCAACCGCCCAGGGTCTCCTAGCAATCAGCCCCAGCATTTT,CASNRPGSPSNQPQHF
-,TRBV7-8,TRBD1,TRBJ1-2,TGTGCCAGCAGCTTCGGACAGGGTGGCTATGGCTACACCTTC,CASSFGQGGYGYTF
-,TRBV28,TRBD1,TRBJ2-1,TGTGCCAGCAGCCGGGACAGCTCCTACAATGAGCAGTTCTTC,CASSRDSSYNEQFF
-,TRBV28,-,TRBJ1-1,TGTGCCAGCAGGTCGGGAGGGACGAACACTGAAGCTTTCTTT,CASRSGGTNTEAFF
-,TRBV2,-,TRBJ1-2,TGTGCCAGCAGTGTCGGGGAGGGCTACACCTTC,CASSVGEGYTF
-,TRBV20-1,-,TRBJ2-3,TGCAGTGAGCGGCGAGGGGATACGCAGTATTTT,CSERRGDTQYF
-,TRBV18,-,TRBJ1-1,TGTGCCAGCTCACCAGGGGCCGGGTACCAGAACACTGAAGCTTTCTTT,CASSPGAGYQNTEAFF
few,TRBV5-1,-,TRBJ1-2,TGCGCCAGCAGGTCTTCGGGGACACTAGGATTAAACTATGGCTACACCTTC,CASRSSGTLGLNYGYTF
once,TRBV18,-,TRBJ1-4,TGTGCCAGCTCTCAAAGGGGAAATGAAAAACTGTTTTTT,CASSQRGNEKLFF
-,TRBV28,TRBD1,TRBJ1-6,TGTGCCAGCAGTTCCGGACAGGGTAGTTCACCCCTCCACTTT,CASSSGQGSSPLHF
few,TRBV5-1,-,TRBJ2-7,TGCGCCAGCAGCTTTACAGGCGACGAGCAGTACTTC,CASSFTGDEQYF
-,TRBV7-2,TRBD2,TRBJ2-1,TGTGCCAGCAGCTTAGAGGATAGCGGGGGGCGCAATGAGCAGTTCTTC,CASSLEDSGGRNEQFF
-,TRBV1,-,TRBJ1-4,TGCACCAGCAGCCAAGACCATAATGAAAAACTGTTTTTT,CTSSQDHNEKLFF
once,TRBV18,TRBD1,TRBJ2-7,TGTGCCAGCTCACCAGGGACAGGGAGGTCCTACGAGCAGTACTTC,CASSPGTGRSYEQYF